Sequencing of this T cell receptor beta chain was carried out in a study of blood T cell repertoires in COVID-19. Some clones are missing from TCRdb's copy, which holds only in-frame ones; the method was immunoSEQ multiplex PCR. This table holds 86,000 or so clones, over 90% found once. The V end was cut by 3 bases, the J end by 5 bases, with 7 bases between. The CDR3 spans 13 residues. Looked up from germline, CDR1 is PRHDT and CDR2 is FYEKMQ (reference sequence). The receptor's source is a human donor with active COVID-19. The donor label of this sample is uncertain. Sequenced sample: peripheral blood. The gene calls are TRBV13 and TRBJ1-4, with unresolved D. The CDR3, as DNA: TGTGCCAGCAGCTTTCACAGAAATGAAAAACTGTTTTTT. Its translation is CASSFHRNEKLFF.